The source of this T cell receptor (beta chain) is a study of circulating and synovial CD4+ cells in juvenile arthritis. Assay: immunoSEQ multiplex PCR; the TCRdb copy retains only in-frame clones and omits some. The sample shows about 16,000 clones, under 95% of them seen only once. V lost 2 bases and J lost 6; bases outside the gene matches: 6. Germline CDR1 is MNHEY and CDR2 is SVGAGI. The CDR3 has 16 amino acids. Findings of the study overall: Bulk blood CD4 repertoires were more diverse than these. Deeper sequencing increased measured overlap with synovial clonotypes. Circulating pathogenic-like lymphocytes shared a substantially higher fraction of CDR3 sequences with synovium than bulk blood. CPL versus bulk CD4 samples: T cell genome counts differed by at least an order of magnitude.

Points on this clone: The antigen is unknown.

The V and J genes are TRBV6-5 and TRBJ2-1; 11 positions agree with TRBD2. This TCR came from a human donor with juvenile idiopathic arthritis. Material: CD4+ T cells from blood. This CDR3 reads CASSYLSGRAGNEQFF. The CDR3 coding sequence is TGTGCCAGCAGTTACCTTAGCGGGAGGGCCGGCAATGAGCAGTTCTTC.